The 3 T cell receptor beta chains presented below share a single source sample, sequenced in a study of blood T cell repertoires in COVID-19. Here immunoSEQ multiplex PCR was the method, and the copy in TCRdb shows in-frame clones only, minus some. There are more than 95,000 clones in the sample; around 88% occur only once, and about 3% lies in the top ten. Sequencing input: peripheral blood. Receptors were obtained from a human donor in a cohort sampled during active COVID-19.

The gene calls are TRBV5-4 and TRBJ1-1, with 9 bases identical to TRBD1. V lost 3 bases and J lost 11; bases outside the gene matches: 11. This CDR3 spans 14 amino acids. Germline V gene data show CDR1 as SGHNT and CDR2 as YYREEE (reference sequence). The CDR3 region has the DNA TGTGCCAGCAGCTCGGGGACAGGGCCCATAGAGGCTTTCTTT. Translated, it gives CASSSGTGPIEAFF.

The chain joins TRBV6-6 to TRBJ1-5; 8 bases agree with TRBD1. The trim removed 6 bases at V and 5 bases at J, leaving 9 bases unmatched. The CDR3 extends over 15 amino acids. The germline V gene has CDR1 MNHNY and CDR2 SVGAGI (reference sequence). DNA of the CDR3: TGTGCCAGCAGCCTTAACAGGGGGACGGATCAGCCCCAGCATTTT. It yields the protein CASSLNRGTDQPQHF.

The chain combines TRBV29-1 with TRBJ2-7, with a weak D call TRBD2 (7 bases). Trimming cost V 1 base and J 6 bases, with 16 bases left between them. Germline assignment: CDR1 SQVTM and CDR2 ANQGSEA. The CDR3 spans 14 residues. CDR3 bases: TGCAGCGTTGAAGGATTTTCGGGGGGCGTCGAGCAGTACTTC. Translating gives CSVEGFSGGVEQYF.